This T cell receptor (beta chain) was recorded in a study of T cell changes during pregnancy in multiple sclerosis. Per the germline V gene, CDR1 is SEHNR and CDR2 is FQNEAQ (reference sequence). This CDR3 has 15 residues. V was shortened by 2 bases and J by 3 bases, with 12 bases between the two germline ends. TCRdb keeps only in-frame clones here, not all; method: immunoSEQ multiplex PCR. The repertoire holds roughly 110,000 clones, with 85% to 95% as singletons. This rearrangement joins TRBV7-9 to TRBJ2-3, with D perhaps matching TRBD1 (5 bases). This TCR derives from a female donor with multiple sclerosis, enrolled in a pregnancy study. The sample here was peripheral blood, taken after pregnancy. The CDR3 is CASSLLDRPTDTQYF. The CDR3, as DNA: TGTGCCAGCAGCTTACTCGACAGACCTACAGATACGCAGTATTTT.